This is a list of T cell receptor beta chains from one sample in a study of T cell repertoires in MIS-A myocarditis. Some clones are missing from TCRdb's copy, which holds only in-frame ones; the method was immunoSEQ multiplex PCR. The table lists more than 9,000 clones, approximately 90% of them singletons. The sample taken for sequencing was thoracic lymph node tissue obtained at autopsy. The receptors derive from a man between 18 and 29 years old with fulminant myocarditis from multisystem inflammatory syndrome in adults (MIS-A) after COVID-19. Both conserved end residues are part of each CDR3. The D gene is left open where the match is weak. Clone size appears in some rows only: once, few, many, or a class for an expanded clone.

.	.	TRBV6-5	TRBJ1-3	TGTGCCAGCAGTTGGGGCGACTCTGGAAACACCATATATTTT	CASSWGDSGNTIYF
.	TRBD1	TRBV10-3	TRBJ1-2	TGTGCCATCAGTGTCGACAGGGGGCGCAGGGGGAGCGATGGCTACACCTTC	CAISVDRGRRGSDGYTF
.	TRBD2	TRBV6-4	TRBJ2-1	TGTGCCAGCAGTGACTCTAGCGGGAGCTACAATGAGCAGTTCTTC	CASSDSSGSYNEQFF
.	TRBD1	TRBV9	TRBJ2-1	TGTGCCAGCAGCCGCCAGGGGGACAGGGGCAATGAGCAGTTCTTC	CASSRQGDRGNEQFF
.	.	TRBV23-1	TRBJ2-6	TGCGCCAGCAGTCACAGGGAGGAAAGCTCTGGGGCCAACGTCCTGACTTTC	CASSHREESSGANVLTF
.	.	TRBV24-1	TRBJ1-6	TGTGCCACCAGCGGAACACGAAAAAGGACGAGCTGGGATTCACCCCTCCACTTT	CATSGTRKRTSWDSPLHF
once	TRBD1	TRBV4-1	TRBJ2-3	TGCGCCAGCAGCCAAAGGACAGGGATGACAGATACGCAGTATTTT	CASSQRTGMTDTQYF
.	TRBD1	TRBV4-2	TRBJ1-2	TGTGCCAGCAGCCAACAAGACGGGACAGGGATGATTGGCTACACCTTC	CASSQQDGTGMIGYTF
.	.	TRBV28	TRBJ1-1	TGTGCCAGCAGTTTGGCCGGAAGAGTGGGCTCCACTGAAGCTTTCTTT	CASSLAGRVGSTEAFF
.	.	TRBV21-1	TRBJ1-3	TGTGCCAGCAGTCAGGGGTCCCAAGTTGACTCTGGAAACACCATATATTTT	CASSQGSQVDSGNTIYF
.	TRBD2	TRBV19	TRBJ2-1	TGTGCCAGTAGTATAGATCCCGGGGACTACTACAATGAGCAGTTCTTC	CASSIDPGDYYNEQFF
.	.	TRBV21-1	TRBJ1-4	TGTGCCAGCAGCAAAGTCCGGAGGGGGGGAGGCACTAATGAAAAACTGTTTTTT	CASSKVRRGGGTNEKLFF
.	.	TRBV29-1	TRBJ2-7	TGCAGCGTACGGACCTCCGGGACTTCCCTCGAGCAGTACTTC	CSVRTSGTSLEQYF
once	.	TRBV7-9	TRBJ2-7	TGTGCCAGCAGCTTAGACATCAACGAGCAGTACTTC	CASSLDINEQYF
.	TRBD2	TRBV5-1	TRBJ2-2	TGCGCCAGCAGCTACGGACTAGCGGGGACCGGGGAGCTGTTTTTT	CASSYGLAGTGELFF
.	.	TRBV3-1/TRBV3-2	TRBJ1-1	TGTGCCAGCAGCCAAGATTTCGGCACTGAAGCTTTCTTT	CASSQDFGTEAFF
.	.	TRBV7-9	TRBJ1-2	TGTGCCAGCAGCTTTTATGTGACAGAGTATGGCTACACCTTC	CASSFYVTEYGYTF
few	TRBD1	TRBV4-1	TRBJ2-7	TGCGCCAGCAGTAGTACGGGACAGGGGTTGGGGGAGCAGTACTTC	CASSSTGQGLGEQYF
.	.	TRBV4-3	TRBJ2-7	TGCGCCAGCAGCCAAGACGTGGGGATCTACGAGCAGTACTTC	CASSQDVGIYEQYF
.	TRBD2	TRBV19	TRBJ2-7	TGTGCCAGTAGTATAGGGACTAGCGGGATCTACGAGCAGTACTTC	CASSIGTSGIYEQYF
.	TRBD1	TRBV6-5	TRBJ1-2	TGTGCCAGCGCCCCCCGGGACAGGCAACACTATGGCTACACCTTC	CASAPRDRQHYGYTF
.	.	TRBV25-1	TRBJ2-7	TGTGCCAGCAGTGAATATGAGGGTTCCTACGAGCAGTACTTC	CASSEYEGSYEQYF
.	.	TRBV5-6	TRBJ1-2	TGTGCCAGCAGCTTGGCCCGGGGGGACGGCTACACCTTC	CASSLARGDGYTF
once	.	TRBV13	TRBJ2-7	TGTGCCAGCAGCTTTGGCGGAAGAGGGGGAACCTACGAGCAGTACTTC	CASSFGGRGGTYEQYF
.	.	TRBV28	TRBJ1-5	TGTGCCAGCAGTCCACCCGAATCCGGGACACACTATAGCAATCAGCCCCAGCATTTT	CASSPPESGTHYSNQPQHF
.	.	TRBV6-5	TRBJ1-5	TGTGCCAGCAGGGCAGGGAGCCAGCCCCAGCATTTT	CASRAGSQPQHF
.	.	TRBV7-9	TRBJ2-3	TGTGCCAGCAGCTTAGACAGGAATACGCAGTATTTT	CASSLDRNTQYF
few	.	TRBV4-3	TRBJ1-1	TGCGCCAGCAGCCAAGAAAGCGAATCTGAAGCTTTCTTT	CASSQESESEAFF
.	.	TRBV5-4	TRBJ2-1	TGTGCCAGCAGCTTGGTCGGATCCCATGAGCAGTTCTTC	CASSLVGSHEQFF
.	.	TRBV2	TRBJ1-2	TGTGCCAGCAGTGAGAACAGCTATAACTATGGCTACACCTTC	CASSENSYNYGYTF
.	.	TRBV9	TRBJ2-3	TGTGCCAGCAGCTCCGGGACCGCTAATACGCAGTATTTT	CASSSGTANTQYF
.	.	TRBV7-2	TRBJ2-7	TGTGCCAGCAGCTTAGAGGTAACAGGACCAGTGGATGCCTACGAGCAGTACTTC	CASSLEVTGPVDAYEQYF
.	.	TRBV7-9	TRBJ2-5	TGTGCCAGCAGCTATACAGGTCCCGAGACCCAGTACTTC	CASSYTGPETQYF
.	.	TRBV28	TRBJ1-3	TGTGCCAGCAGTATAGGAACTACCTCTGGAAACACCATATATTTT	CASSIGTTSGNTIYF
.	TRBD2	TRBV3-1/TRBV3-2	TRBJ2-7	TGTGCCAGCAGCCAAGAAGCGGGAGCCCACGAGCAGTACTTC	CASSQEAGAHEQYF
.	.	TRBV28	TRBJ1-5	TGTGCCAGCAGTTTGCCAGGGGAAGTCAATCAGCCCCAGCATTTT	CASSLPGEVNQPQHF
.	.	TRBV28	TRBJ1-4	TGTGCCAGCAGAAGGGACGGAGAAAAACTGTTTTTT	CASRRDGEKLFF
few	.	TRBV7-9	TRBJ1-6	TGTGCCAGCAGCTTAGCAGGGGCAGGGACGGGTTCACCCCTCCACTTT	CASSLAGAGTGSPLHF
.	.	TRBV28	TRBJ2-7	TGTGCCAGCAGTTTATCCGAGGGGCCGCTCGAGCAGTACTTC	CASSLSEGPLEQYF
.	TRBD2	TRBV9	TRBJ2-3	TGTGCCAGCAGCGTGGCCAGCGGGGGTCGGAATGCAGATACGCAGTATTTT	CASSVASGGRNADTQYF
.	.	TRBV12-3/TRBV12-4	TRBJ1-5	TGTGCCAGCTCGCATGCGAATCAGCCCCAGCATTTT	CASSHANQPQHF
.	.	TRBV15	TRBJ1-4	TGTGCCACCAGCAGAGGCGGCGGAGGTGAAAAACTGTTTTTT	CATSRGGGGEKLFF
.	TRBD2	TRBV15	TRBJ2-5	TGTGCCACCAGCAGAGATTTTAGCGGGGGGGCAGAGACCCAGTACTTC	CATSRDFSGGAETQYF
.	.	TRBV12-5	TRBJ1-5	TGTGCTAGTGGTTTGGAGGGGCGGCCCCAGCATTTT	CASGLEGRPQHF
.	.	TRBV19	TRBJ1-5	TGTGCCAGTGCCGCTTACGGTAGGGGCAATCAGCCCCAGCATTTT	CASAAYGRGNQPQHF
.	.	TRBV24-1	TRBJ2-1	TGTGCCACCAGTGATTCATGGGTAAATGAGCAGTTCTTC	CATSDSWVNEQFF
.	TRBD1	TRBV5-4	TRBJ2-7	TGTGCCAGCAGTTTCGGGACAGGGGGGGAGCAGTACTTC	CASSFGTGGEQYF
once	.	TRBV7-9	TRBJ2-7	TGTGCCAGCAGCCCCGTCTATCTTGTGCAGTACTTC	CASSPVYLVQYF
.	.	TRBV27	TRBJ2-7	TGTGCCAGCAGTTTACAGGGACGGGCCTACGAGCAGTACTTC	CASSLQGRAYEQYF
.	TRBD1	TRBV5-1	TRBJ2-2	TGCGCCATCTCGGGGACAGGCGATAACACCGGGGAGCTGTTTTTT	CAISGTGDNTGELFF
.	TRBD1	TRBV2	TRBJ1-3	TGTGCCAGCAGTGTGTACAGGGGCTCTGGAAACACCATATATTTT	CASSVYRGSGNTIYF
once	TRBD1	TRBV9	TRBJ2-7	TGTGCCAGCAGCGTAGGGGACAGTCCCTACGAGCAGTACTTC	CASSVGDSPYEQYF
.	TRBD1	TRBV6-5	TRBJ2-1	TGTGCCAGCTCCGCTGGACAGGAGTACAATGAGCAGTTCTTC	CASSAGQEYNEQFF